Below, 23 T cell receptor beta chains from the same sample are listed, as sequenced in a study of blood T cell repertoires in COVID-19. Using immunoSEQ multiplex PCR, the repertoire was profiled, and TCRdb retains in-frame clones only, with some absent. The profile shows 95,000 to 150,000 clones, 75% to 90% of them singletons. The sample consisted of peripheral blood. These TCRs come from a man aged 35 to 55 with acute or convalescent COVID-19.

The rearrangement uses TRBV4-1 and TRBJ2-3; TRBD2 matches 7 bases. This CDR3 is 15 amino acids long. Losses at the gene ends were 1 base for V and 6 bases for J; bases not matched to a gene: 7. Germline V gene data show CDR1 as MGHRA and CDR2 as YSYEKL. The CDR3 DNA reads as TGCGCCAGCAGCCAAGGGGTAGGCGGGGGTGATACGCAGTATTTT. Amino acids: CASSQGVGGGDTQYF.

This clone was found once. This chain joins TRBV9 and TRBJ2-5, with 9 bases that match TRBD1. Germline loops: CDR1 SGDLS, CDR2 YYNGEE. V lost 0 bases and J lost 2; bases outside the gene matches: 8. The CDR3 length is 17 residues. The CDR3 region is CASSVATTGGEQETQYF. The CDR3 region has the DNA TGTGCCAGCAGCGTAGCGACGACAGGGGGAGAGCAAGAGACCCAGTACTTC.

This chain connects TRBV29-1 to TRBJ1-1; a weak D match, TRBD1 (6 bases). Germline V gene data show CDR1 as SQVTM and CDR2 as ANQGSEA. V was shortened by 7 bases and J by 1 base, with 16 bases between the two germline ends. This CDR3 is built from 14 residues. For the CDR3, the DNA is TGCAGCGCTCTGACGGGACATTCGAACACTGAAGCTTTCTTT. Amino acids: CSALTGHSNTEAFF.

This clone has only one observation. The genes are TRBV30 and TRBJ2-1, with 9 bases fitting TRBD2. Germline V gives CDR1 GTSNPN, CDR2 SVGIG (reference sequence). V lost 4 bases to trimming and J lost 3 bases; unmatched junction nucleotides: 4. The CDR3 extends over 14 amino acids. The CDR3 loop is CAWTSGTIYNEQFF. DNA for the CDR3: TGTGCCTGGACTAGCGGGACTATCTACAATGAGCAGTTCTTC.

The gene calls are TRBV5-1 and TRBJ1-1, with D possibly being TRBD1 (6 bases). The CDR3 is 15 residues long. Trimming took 2 bases from V and 0 from J, leaving 11 bases between them. CDR1 is SGHRS, CDR2 YFSETQ, per germline. CDR3 in amino acids: CASSFGWTVNTEAFF. The DNA for the CDR3 is TGCGCCAGCAGCTTTGGTTGGACAGTGAACACTGAAGCTTTCTTT.

The chain links TRBV5-1 to TRBJ1-1, with 11 bases aligning to TRBD1. The germline V gene encodes CDR1 SGHRS and CDR2 YFSETQ. J lost 3 bases, V lost 4 bases, and 8 bases had no gene match. The CDR3 contains 16 residues. The CDR3 DNA reads as TGCGCCAGCAGCCAGGAAGGGACAGGGGGGTACACTGAAGCTTTCTTT. Its translation is CASSQEGTGGYTEAFF.

The V and J genes are TRBV19 and TRBJ1-1; D call uncertain. Germline CDR1 and CDR2: LNHDA and SQIVND (reference sequence). The CDR3 has 13 amino acids. Trimming removed 4 bases from V and 1 base from J, with 7 bases in between. CDR3 loop: CASSTTSNTEAFF. In nucleotides, the CDR3 is TGTGCCAGTAGTACCACTTCGAACACTGAAGCTTTCTTT.

The gene calls are TRBV27 and TRBJ1-2; 10 bases match TRBD1. This CDR3 is 14 amino acids long. With 5 bases clipped from V and 3 bases from J, the junction kept 3 bases outside the gene matches. CDR1 MNHEY and CDR2 SMNVEV come from the germline V gene (reference sequence). DNA for the CDR3: TGTGCCAGCAGTCCGGGACAGGGGTACTATGGCTACACCTTC. As protein: CASSPGQGYYGYTF.

This chain links TRBV6-5 with TRBJ2-1; the match to TRBD2 covers 7 bases. This CDR3 is 13 amino acids long. The V segment lost 4 bases and the J segment 6 bases; nucleotides outside the gene matches: 3. Germline CDR1 reads MNHEY; CDR2 reads SVGAGI. Here the CDR3 DNA reads TGTGCCAGCAGTTTCAGACTAGCCAATGAGCAGTTCTTC. It codes for CASSFRLANEQFF.

This chain uses TRBV5-4 with TRBJ2-1; D uncertain. The CDR3 is made up of 18 amino acids. Trimming took off 0 bases at V and 3 bases at J, with 19 bases between the two ends. From germline, CDR1 is SGHNT and CDR2 YYREEE (reference sequence). The CDR3 region is CASSLVKGALNYYNEQFF. CDR3 sequence (DNA): TGTGCCAGCAGCTTGGTTAAAGGAGCCCTTAATTACTACAATGAGCAGTTCTTC. Variable domain in full (rest from reference TRBV5-4 and TRBJ2-1): ETGVTQSPTHLIKTRGQQVTLRCSSQSGHNTVSWYQQALGQGPQFIFQYYREEENGRGNFPPRFSGLQFPNYSSELNVNALELDDSALYLCASSLVKGALNYYNEQFFGPGTRLTVL.

V gene TRBV6-5 combines with J gene TRBJ2-7, with D tentatively TRBD2 (6 bases). Germline-derived CDR1 and CDR2 are MNHEY and SVGAGI. This CDR3 region has 11 residues. V lost 7 bases and J 7 bases, leaving 11 bases between the germline ends. This CDR3 reads CASNRDSEQYF. The CDR3 nucleotides read TGTGCCAGCAACCGGGACTCTGAGCAGTACTTC.

The CDR3 is CASSPWATEAFF. The CDR3 DNA is TGTGCCAGCAGCCCCTGGGCCACTGAAGCTTTCTTT. The chain is built from TRBV6-2 or TRBV6-3 and TRBJ1-1; no reliable D call. V dropped 6 bases and J dropped 4 bases, with 9 bases sitting between them. The V gene's germline CDR1 is MNHEY and CDR2 SVGEGT. The CDR3 consists of 12 residues.

V and J are TRBV7-9 and TRBJ2-7; D not certain. Germline values: CDR1 SEHNR, CDR2 FQNEAQ (reference sequence). The V end was cut by 5 bases, the J end by 4 bases, with 15 bases between. There are 14 residues in the CDR3. This CDR3 is CASSPSYAVYEQYF. CDR3 coding DNA: TGTGCCAGCAGCCCATCCTATGCCGTTTACGAGCAGTACTTC.

The CDR3 loop is CASSQSGTGNQPQHF. CDR3 DNA: TGCGCCAGCAGCCAGTCCGGGACAGGGAATCAGCCCCAGCATTTT. This rearrangement joins TRBV4-1 to TRBJ1-5; TRBD1 aligns across 9 bases. The CDR3 contains 15 residues. The ends lost 3 bases at V and 4 bases at J; junction bases unmatched: 4. In germline, CDR1 is MGHRA, CDR2 YSYEKL.

This clone came up once. The gene calls are TRBV30 and TRBJ1-2; D may be TRBD1 (5 bases). Germline V lookup: CDR1 GTSNPN, CDR2 SVGIG (reference sequence). The CDR3 has 12 amino acids. Trimming took off 6 bases at V and 3 bases at J, with 11 bases between the two ends. The DNA of the CDR3 is TGTGCCTGTACTCAGGGTGACTATGGCTACACCTTC. It is translated as CACTQGDYGYTF.

The chain couples TRBV19 to TRBJ1-2, with D uncertain. Germline V gene data show CDR1 as LNHDA and CDR2 as SQIVND (reference sequence). Trimming shortened V by 0 bases and J by 4 bases, and 6 bases separated the two germline ends. CDR3 size: 13 residues. The CDR3 DNA is TGTGCCAGTAGTATAGAGGCGGGCTATGGCTACACCTTC. Translation: CASSIEAGYGYTF.

This clone was seen once. The rearrangement joins TRBV12-5 to TRBJ1-1, with TRBD1 matching over 10 bases. This CDR3 has 14 residues. Trimming took 1 base from V and 6 from J; bases not matched to a gene: 2. CDR1 is LGHNT and CDR2 is FRNRAP in the germline V gene. The CDR3 region is CASGLGQGAAEAFF. The CDR3 coding sequence is TGTGCTAGTGGTTTGGGACAGGGGGCCGCTGAAGCTTTCTTT.

As concerns this clone: The same CDR3 also results from other DNA sequences found in this sample. The chain combines TRBV30 with TRBJ1-1; D gene uncertain. This CDR3 comprises 14 residues. Germline CDR1 is GTSNPN and CDR2 is SVGIG (reference sequence). Deletions cut 0 bases from V and 0 bases from J, with 8 bases between. The CDR3 here is CAWSVGLLNTEAFF. The CDR3 nucleotides are TGTGCCTGGAGTGTAGGACTTTTGAACACTGAAGCTTTCTTT.

The CDR3 DNA follows: TGTGCCAGCAGTGAATTGACAGGGGTGAGAGAGACCCAGTACTTC. Protein sequence: CASSELTGVRETQYF. The V gene is TRBV6-1, the J gene TRBJ2-5; 8 nucleotides line up with TRBD1. The germline V gene has CDR1 MNHNS and CDR2 SASEGT. There are 15 residues in the CDR3. The junction had 6 bases not matched to a gene; V was cut back by 2 bases and J by 4 bases.

The gene calls are TRBV7-9 and TRBJ2-7; D gene uncertain. V shed 1 base and J shed 7 bases, with 11 bases lying between them. CDR3 length equals 13 residues. Germline V gene sequence: CDR1 SEHNR, CDR2 FQNEAQ (reference sequence). The CDR3 DNA is TGTGCCAGCAGCTTAGGAGCTCAAGCAGAGCAGTACTTC. This translates into CASSLGAQAEQYF.

In its sample, this clone was seen once. The chain combines TRBV6-2 or TRBV6-3 with TRBJ1-2; D not resolved. The germline V gene encodes CDR1 MNHEY and CDR2 SVGEGT. V was shortened by 0 bases and J by 6 bases, with 8 bases between the two germline ends. CDR3 length: 13 amino acids. The CDR3 spells CASSYSTRNGYTF. CDR3 sequence (DNA): TGTGCCAGCAGTTACTCGACAAGGAATGGCTACACCTTC.

About this clone: The sample has other DNA sequences that encode this CDR3 too. The rearrangement uses TRBV7-2 and TRBJ1-2, with D uncertain. The V and J ends lost 1 base and 2 bases respectively, with 5 bases between them. The CDR3 totals 13 residues. Germline CDR1 SGHTA, CDR2 FQGNSA. The CDR3: CASSLDINYGYTF. In nucleotides, the CDR3 is TGTGCCAGCAGCTTAGACATCAACTATGGCTACACCTTC.

The V call is TRBV6-5, the J call TRBJ1-2; 9 nucleotides agree with TRBD1. Germline V gives CDR1 MNHEY, CDR2 SVGAGI. The V segment lost 6 bases and the J segment 1 base; nucleotides outside the gene matches: 6. CDR3 length: 15 amino acids. The CDR3 bases are TGTGCCAGCAGCGACAGGGGGACAATTAACTATGGCTACACCTTC. Its translation: CASSDRGTINYGYTF.